The T cell receptor beta chain under discussion was sequenced for a study of spatial heterogeneity in lung cancer. A single record per CDR3 protein comes from TCRdb applying MiXCR to the 5' RACE reads. The table shows approximately 56,000 distinct CDR3 sequences, with 6% to 8.5% occurring only once. The CDR3 consists of 15 residues. Germline CDR1 and CDR2: LGHNA and YSLEER. Trimming stripped 0 bases from V and 0 bases from J, with 6 bases between. The time point is: blood at routine non-recurrence follow-up after resection. Extraction of whole RNA from tumor, nontumor lung or frozen PBMC preceded unsorted sequencing.

This receptor was obtained from a female donor with early-stage non-small cell lung cancer. The chain combines TRBV4-3 with TRBJ2-1; no clear D. Sequencing was performed on PBMCs, taken at follow-up. The CDR3 region has the DNA TGCGCCAGCAGCCAAGAATGGTACTCCTACAATGAGCAGTTCTTC. Translating gives CASSQEWYSYNEQFF.